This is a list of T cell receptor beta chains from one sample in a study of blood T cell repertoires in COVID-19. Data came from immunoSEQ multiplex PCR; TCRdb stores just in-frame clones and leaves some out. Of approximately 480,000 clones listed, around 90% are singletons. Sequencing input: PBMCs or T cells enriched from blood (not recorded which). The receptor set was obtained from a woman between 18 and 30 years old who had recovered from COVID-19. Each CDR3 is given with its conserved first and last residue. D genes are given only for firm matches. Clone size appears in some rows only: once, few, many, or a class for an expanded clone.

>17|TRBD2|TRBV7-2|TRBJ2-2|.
TGTGCCAGCAGCCGCCGGACTAGCGGGCCAAACACCGGGGAGCTGTTTTTT
CASSRRTSGPNTGELFF
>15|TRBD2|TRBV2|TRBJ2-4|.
TGTGCCAGCCGGACTAGCGGGGGAGGGGGAAACATTCAGTACTTC
CASRTSGGGGNIQYF
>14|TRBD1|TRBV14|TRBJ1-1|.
TGTGCCAGCAGCCGGTACAGGGGGGACACTGAAGCTTTCTTT
CASSRYRGDTEAFF
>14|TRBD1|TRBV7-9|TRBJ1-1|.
TGTGCCAGCAGCTTGGGACAGAGGAACACTGAAGCTTTCTTT
CASSLGQRNTEAFF
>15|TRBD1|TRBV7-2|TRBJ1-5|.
TGTGCCAGCAGCTTACAGGGGGCAAGCAATCAGCCCCAGCATTTT
CASSLQGASNQPQHF
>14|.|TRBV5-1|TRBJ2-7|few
TGCGCCAGCAGCCCCGGGGGGCGTGAGGACGAGCAGTACTTC
CASSPGGREDEQYF
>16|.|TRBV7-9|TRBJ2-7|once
TGTGCCAGCAGCGAGCCACAGGGAACGGGATCCTACGAGCAGTACTTC
CASSEPQGTGSYEQYF
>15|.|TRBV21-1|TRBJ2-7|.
TGTGCCAGCAGCTTACAGGACAGGCTCTCCTACGAGCAGTACTTC
CASSLQDRLSYEQYF
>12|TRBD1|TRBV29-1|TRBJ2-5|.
TGCAGCGCCCCGGACAGGACAGAGACCCAGTACTTC
CSAPDRTETQYF
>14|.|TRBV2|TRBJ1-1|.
TGTGCCAGCAGTGACAGGGGACCGAACGCTGAAGCTTTCTTT
CASSDRGPNAEAFF
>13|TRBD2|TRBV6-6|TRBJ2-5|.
TGTGCCAGCAGTGTTCTAGCGGAAGAGACCCAGTACTTC
CASSVLAEETQYF